The 26 T cell receptor beta chains below come from one sample, sequenced in a study of T-cell memory formation after mild COVID-19 (dated by TCRdb to about 2021). Library prep was done by 5' RACE. The run used an Illumina NovaSeq 6000. Through fastp at Q25 and MiXCR, TCRdb rebuilt clones from the public reads, retaining in-frame beta chains. Rows with one shared CDR3 protein collapse into an entry with the most common genes and DNA. Here the sample has some 270,000 distinct CDR3 sequences; approximately 15% occur a single time. Of the sample, 2.1% is held by the ten largest clones. The material sequenced was PBMCs or a T cell subset sorted from them (not recorded which). These receptors were taken from an adult woman who had mild COVID-19 (a few samples of this study predate the infection). The sample titles of this study are shuffled in the database, so cell type and time point are left out; the donor was told from shared clones.

This chain joins TRBV20-1 and TRBJ2-1, with unresolved D. Trimming took 3 bases from V and 5 from J, leaving 8 bases between them. Germline CDR1 DFQATT, CDR2 SNEGSKA (reference sequence). This CDR3 region has 12 residues. CDR3 nucleotide sequence: TGCAGTGCTAGTATCACCCACAATGAGCAGTTCTTC. Translation: CSASITHNEQFF.

Only a few counts were recorded for this clonotype. The chain joins TRBV4-1 to TRBJ1-3; D not resolved. Trimming shortened V by 1 base and J by 0 bases, and 10 bases separated the two germline ends. The length of the CDR3 is 16 residues. Germline CDR1 reads MGHRA; CDR2 reads YSYEKL. The CDR3 nucleotides read TGCGCCAGCAGCCAAGTGGGCTCGAGCTCTGGAAACACCATATATTTT. Encoded protein: CASSQVGSSSGNTIYF.

J is TRBJ2-2 and V is TRBV7-9; D ambiguous. The ends were cut back, 5 bases at V and 6 bases at J, with 10 bases in the middle. CDR1 is SEHNR and CDR2 is FQNEAQ in the germline V gene (reference sequence). The CDR3 spans 13 residues. CDR3 sequence: CASSATGPGELFF. The CDR3 nucleotides are TGTGCCAGCAGCGCCACCGGTCCCGGGGAGCTGTTTTTT. The variable domain in full, with the rest retrieved from reference TRBV7-9 and TRBJ2-2, is DTGVSQNPRHKITKRGQNVTFRCDPISEHNRLYWYRQTLGQGPEFLTYFQNEAQLEKSRLLSDRFSAERPKGSFSTLEIQRTEQGDSAMYLCASSATGPGELFFGEGSRLTVL.

This clonotype was counted a few times. The V call is TRBV7-2, the J call TRBJ2-2; the match to TRBD1 covers 9 bases. The trim removed 4 bases at V and 5 bases at J, leaving 8 bases unmatched. Germline-derived CDR1 and CDR2 are SGHTA and FQGNSA. CDR3 length equals 16 residues. The CDR3 DNA sequence: TGTGCCAGCAGCTCTCGGGACAGGGCCCTTACCGGGGAGCTGTTTTTT. It yields the protein CASSSRDRALTGELFF.

This clonotype was counted a few times. J is TRBJ2-3 and V is TRBV6-1; the match to TRBD1 covers 10 bases. Trimming cost V 4 bases and J 1 base; bases outside gene matches: 8. The V gene's germline CDR1 is MNHNS and CDR2 SASEGT. The CDR3 totals 17 residues. The CDR3 is CASSGFHGTGGTDTQYF. The CDR3 region has the DNA TGTGCCAGCAGTGGTTTCCACGGGACAGGGGGCACAGATACGCAGTATTTT.

V and J are TRBV5-1 and TRBJ1-1; 9 nucleotides align to TRBD1. Germline V gene data show CDR1 as SGHRS and CDR2 as YFSETQ. This CDR3 region has 14 residues. Trimming at V came to 2 bases and at J to 6 bases, leaving 5 bases not matched to a gene. Here the CDR3 DNA reads TGCGCCAGCAGCTTCGGACAGGGGTCGGCTGAAGCTTTCTTT. Its translation: CASSFGQGSAEAFF.

In this sample, this clonotype turned up a few times. The CDR3 loop reads CASSQGFQETQYF. The CDR3 coding sequence is TGCGCCAGCAGCCAAGGCTTTCAAGAGACCCAGTACTTC. J is TRBJ2-5 and V is TRBV4-3; D unresolved. Looked up from germline, CDR1 is LGHNA and CDR2 is YSLEER. The CDR3 extends over 13 amino acids. Trimming removed 1 base at V and 2 bases at J, with 5 bases between.

This clonotype was found a few times. The chain couples TRBV7-8 to TRBJ2-2, with 9 nucleotides matching TRBD2. CDR3 length: 19 amino acids. Unmatched junction bases numbered 15, after V lost 0 bases and J lost 7 bases. The V gene's germline CDR1 is SGHVS and CDR2 FQNEAQ. The CDR3 here is CASSLASSEIAGEVGELFF. The DNA of the CDR3 is TGTGCCAGCAGCTTAGCCTCAAGCGAAATAGCGGGAGAAGTCGGGGAGCTGTTTTTT.

This clonotype was recorded only once. This sequence joins TRBV7-9 and TRBJ1-2; D ambiguous. The length of the CDR3 is 10 residues. The germline gives CDR1 SEHNR, CDR2 FQNEAQ (reference sequence). The V and J ends lost 3 bases and 7 bases respectively, with 3 bases between them. The CDR3 coding sequence is TGTGCCAGCAGCTTGGGTGGCTACACCTTC. Protein sequence: CASSLGGYTF. Complete variable domain (other parts from reference TRBV7-9 and TRBJ1-2): DTGVSQNPRHKITKRGQNVTFRCDPISEHNRLYWYRQTLGQGPEFLTYFQNEAQLEKSRLLSDRFSAERPKGSFSTLEIQRTEQGDSAMYLCASSLGGYTFGSGTRLTVV.

The V and J genes are TRBV7-8 and TRBJ1-6; 10 positions match TRBD1. The CDR3 is 17 amino acids. CDR1 is SGHVS and CDR2 is FQNEAQ in the germline V gene. The ends lost 4 bases at V and 10 bases at J; junction bases unmatched: 13. CDR3: CASSYLLTGTGESPLHF. The CDR3 region has the DNA TGTGCCAGCAGCTACCTACTAACCGGGACAGGGGAATCACCCCTCCACTTT.

The chain is built from TRBV5-6 and TRBJ2-1; D is possibly TRBD2 (5 bases). The V gene lost 4 bases and the J gene lost 10 bases, with 12 bases spanning the gap. The CDR3 runs to 12 residues. Germline V lookup: CDR1 SGHDT, CDR2 YYEEEE. The CDR3 DNA follows: TGTGCCAGCAGCCCCGGACTGACAGAGCAGTTCTTC. Its translation is CASSPGLTEQFF.

This chain links TRBV27 with TRBJ2-1; no firm D call. The CDR3 sequence is 12 residues long. The V end lost 1 base, the J end lost 10 bases, and 8 bases lay between the germline ends. Germline CDR1 MNHEY, CDR2 SMNVEV (reference sequence). The CDR3, as DNA: TGTGCCAGCAGTTTATGGACCGGGGAGCAGTTCTTC. Residues: CASSLWTGEQFF.

This clonotype was observed a handful of times. The chain uses TRBV27 and TRBJ1-2; 7 nucleotides match TRBD1. CDR1 and CDR2 from the germline V gene are MNHEY and SMNVEV (reference sequence). With 6 bases clipped from V and 4 bases from J, the junction kept 5 bases outside the gene matches. This CDR3 has 13 residues. The CDR3 sequence is CASRKTGSYGYTF. CDR3 nucleotide sequence: TGTGCCAGCAGGAAGACAGGGAGCTATGGCTACACCTTC.

In its sample, this clonotype was seen a few times. The J gene is TRBJ1-6, the V gene TRBV5-1, with D perhaps matching TRBD1 (6 bases). The CDR3 totals 17 residues. Trimming pared 0 bases from V and 0 bases from J, leaving 10 bases between. Germline loops: CDR1 SGHRS, CDR2 YFSETQ. CDR3: CASSLEGGTSYNSPLHF. Here the CDR3 DNA reads TGCGCCAGCAGCTTGGAGGGGGGAACCTCCTATAATTCACCCCTCCACTTT.

This clonotype appeared many times. V is TRBV9 and J is TRBJ1-5; the D is unclear. The CDR3 sequence is 14 residues long. Germline V lookup: CDR1 SGDLS, CDR2 YYNGEE. V was shortened by 0 bases and J by 2 bases, with 6 bases between the two germline ends. The CDR3 DNA follows: TGTGCCAGCAGCGTAGGGCAGGGCAATCAGCCCCAGCATTTT. Its protein is CASSVGQGNQPQHF.

This sequence joins TRBV27 and TRBJ2-5; D may correspond to TRBD1 or TRBD2 (7 bases each). Germline CDR1 MNHEY, CDR2 SMNVEV (reference sequence). The CDR3 is 13 residues long. Trimming took off 6 bases at V and 5 bases at J, with 13 bases between the two ends. CDR3 in DNA: TGTGCCAGCAGCAGGGGGGGGTCGGAGACCCAGTACTTC. Its protein is CASSRGGSETQYF.

This clonotype showed up just a few times. V usage is TRBV20-1 and J usage is TRBJ2-7, with 9 bases aligning to TRBD1. The V segment lost 6 bases and the J segment 7 bases; nucleotides outside the gene matches: 10. Looked up from germline, CDR1 is DFQATT and CDR2 is SNEGSKA (reference sequence). The CDR3 is made up of 13 amino acids. This CDR3 is CSAPGTGILEQYF. The CDR3 DNA reads as TGCAGTGCCCCAGGGACAGGGATTTTAGAGCAGTACTTC.

The gene calls are TRBV29-1 and TRBJ2-3; D possibly matches TRBD1 or TRBD2 (6 bases each). This CDR3 comprises 16 residues. Between the trimmed V and J ends, which lost 5 bases and 0 bases, there was a span of 18 bases. The germline V gene encodes CDR1 SQVTM and CDR2 ANQGSEA. This CDR3 reads CSVNTPKGGSTDTQYF. CDR3 nucleotide sequence: TGCAGCGTTAACACCCCCAAGGGGGGTAGCACAGATACGCAGTATTTT.

The chain joins TRBV10-3 to TRBJ1-5; the D gene is possibly TRBD1 (5 bases). V shed 4 bases and J shed 6 bases, with 19 bases lying between them. The CDR3 runs to 16 residues. The V gene's germline CDR1 is ENHRY and CDR2 SYGVKD. This CDR3 reads CAISGAGREVGQPQHF. CDR3 nucleotides: TGTGCCATCAGTGGGGCAGGGAGGGAGGTCGGTCAGCCCCAGCATTTT.

The gene calls are TRBV7-9 and TRBJ2-3; 8 nucleotides agree with TRBD2. Unmatched junction bases numbered 1, after V lost 3 bases and J lost 2 bases. Germline loops: CDR1 SEHNR, CDR2 FQNEAQ (reference sequence). The CDR3 runs to 14 residues. CDR3 in DNA: TGTGCCAGCAGCTTGCGGGGGGACACAGATACGCAGTATTTT. Translated, it gives CASSLRGDTDTQYF.

This clonotype has only a few counts. The rearrangement joins TRBV6-5 to TRBJ1-1; unclear D gene. The CDR3 has 13 residues. Looked up from germline, CDR1 is MNHEY and CDR2 is SVGAGI. V dropped 6 bases and J dropped 3 bases, with 11 bases sitting between them. The CDR3 sequence is CASRWAIHTEAFF. The DNA of the CDR3 is TGTGCCAGCAGGTGGGCCATCCACACTGAAGCTTTCTTT.

This clonotype came up a few times. The rearrangement joins TRBV15 to TRBJ1-1; possibly TRBD1 for D (6 bases). From germline, CDR1 is LNHNV and CDR2 YYDKDF (reference sequence). This CDR3 has 15 residues. V lost 3 bases to trimming and J lost 1 base, with 12 bases between them. CDR3 bases: TGTGCCACCAGCAGGACCTGGACAGCGAACACTGAAGCTTTCTTT. This sequence encodes CATSRTWTANTEAFF.

This clonotype was counted many times. V usage is TRBV30 and J usage is TRBJ1-2; D is possibly TRBD1 (5 bases). The V gene lost 4 bases and the J gene lost 7 bases, with 22 bases spanning the gap. The CDR3 runs 15 residues. Germline assignment: CDR1 GTSNPN and CDR2 SVGIG (reference sequence). CDR3 amino acids: CAWNRKGGALIGYTF. In DNA form, the CDR3 reads TGTGCCTGGAACCGTAAGGGAGGGGCATTGATTGGCTACACCTTC.

This clonotype showed up many times. The chain couples TRBV7-3 to TRBJ2-1; D gene unclear. The V and J ends lost 5 bases and 3 bases respectively, with 20 bases between them. This CDR3 contains 17 residues. Germline CDR1 and CDR2: SGHTA and FQGTGA. The CDR3 loop is CASSLNAGVKGYNEQFF. The CDR3 nucleotides are TGTGCCAGCAGCCTTAATGCTGGGGTAAAGGGCTACAATGAGCAGTTCTTC.

V and J are TRBV25-1 and TRBJ2-7; possibly TRBD1 for D (6 bases). CDR1 and CDR2 (germline): MGHDK, SYGVNS. The germline V and J ends were trimmed by 6 bases and 2 bases, with 14 bases remaining between them. The CDR3 totals 14 residues. CDR3 residues: CASRGLGQAYEQYF. CDR3 DNA: TGTGCCAGCAGGGGTTTGGGACAAGCCTACGAGCAGTACTTC.

This clonotype was seen at least ten times. The genes are TRBV29-1 and TRBJ2-3; 11 bases align to TRBD2. Germline V gives CDR1 SQVTM, CDR2 ANQGSEA. The CDR3 contains 15 residues. The V gene end was trimmed by 4 bases and the J gene end by 2 bases; junction bases not matched to a gene: 5. CDR3 in amino acids: CSVVVAGGPTDTQYF. The DNA for the CDR3 is TGCAGCGTTGTGGTAGCGGGAGGGCCCACAGATACGCAGTATTTT.